What follows describes a single TCR beta chain. The antigen is undetermined. Deep level was the assay's run setting. Some clones are missing from TCRdb's copy, which holds only in-frame ones; the method was immunoSEQ multiplex PCR. The table shows around 700,000 clones, with around 78% occurring only once. The record originates from a study of shared clonotypes between healthy human individuals. Overall study findings and caveats: Researchers found naive subsets generally carried larger estimated richness than memory subsets.

The material sequenced was memory CD4+ T cells sorted from blood. Subset defined: CD45RA-negative fraction. This clonotype originated in a woman in her 30s in good health.

Written as DNA, the CDR3 is TGCGCCAGCAGTGAGTACCTTGGGGGTGAAGCTTTCTTT. This gives the protein CASSEYLGGEAFF. The chain employs TRBV10-1 and TRBJ1-1, with D tentatively TRBD1 (5 bases). The CDR3 runs to 13 residues. The germline V gene encodes CDR1 WNHNN and CDR2 SYGVQD (reference sequence). Trimming took off 1 base at V and 7 bases at J, with 10 bases between the two ends.